Listed below are T cell receptor beta chains from one sample, sequenced in a study of T cells after yellow fever vaccination. TCRdb used MiXCR to reprocess the 5' RACE reads, holding one entry per CDR3 protein. The data hold about 120,000 distinct CDR3 sequences, with around 7.2% observed a single time. The sample was CD4+ T cells sorted from PBMCs, taken around 45 days after the first yellow fever vaccination. The receptors were gathered from a man aged 18 to 29 who received the YFV17D yellow fever vaccine. Both conserved end residues are part of each CDR3. The order of the fields is CDR3 protein, CDR3 DNA, J gene, CDR3 length, V gene, clone size, D gene. D genes are given only for firm matches. Not all rows give a size; the values are once, few, many and, for expanded clones, a class.

CDR3 protein: CASSLVWLEYEQYF
CDR3 DNA: TGTGCCAGCAGCTTAGTGTGGCTAGAGTACGAGCAGTACTTC
J gene: TRBJ2-7
CDR3 length: 14
V gene: TRBV7-2
clone size: many
D gene: -

CDR3 protein: CASSLAGGPRETQYF
CDR3 DNA: TGTGCCAGCAGCCTCGCGGGGGGCCCAAGGGAGACCCAGTACTTC
J gene: TRBJ2-5
CDR3 length: 15
V gene: TRBV7-2
clone size: many
D gene: TRBD2

CDR3 protein: CASSDPLWTGGAGEKLFF
CDR3 DNA: TGTGCCAGCAGTGACCCCCTGTGGACAGGGGGCGCGGGTGAAAAACTGTTTTTT
J gene: TRBJ1-4
CDR3 length: 18
V gene: TRBV25-1
clone size: -
D gene: TRBD1

CDR3 protein: CASSLGYAGELFF
CDR3 DNA: TGTGCCAGCAGTTTAGGGTATGCCGGGGAGCTGTTTTTT
J gene: TRBJ2-2
CDR3 length: 13
V gene: TRBV27
clone size: few
D gene: -

CDR3 protein: CASSRNPGTHYNEQFF
CDR3 DNA: TGCGCCAGCAGCAGGAATCCCGGGACGCATTACAATGAGCAGTTCTTC
J gene: TRBJ2-1
CDR3 length: 16
V gene: TRBV5-1
clone size: many
D gene: -

CDR3 protein: CASSLGQQNTEAFF
CDR3 DNA: TGTGCCAGCAGCTTAGGACAGCAAAACACTGAAGCTTTCTTT
J gene: TRBJ1-1
CDR3 length: 14
V gene: TRBV7-3
clone size: many
D gene: -

CDR3 protein: CSDYTSPYGYTF
CDR3 DNA: TGCAGTGATTATACCTCCCCCTATGGCTACACCTTC
J gene: TRBJ1-2
CDR3 length: 12
V gene: TRBV29-1
clone size: -
D gene: -

CDR3 protein: CSAAPGQGESGTTYRTQYF
CDR3 DNA: TGCAGTGCTGCTCCGGGACAGGGCGAAAGCGGGACAACTTACAGGACCCAGTACTTC
J gene: TRBJ2-5
CDR3 length: 19
V gene: TRBV20-1
clone size: few
D gene: TRBD1

CDR3 protein: CSARWARGPGELFF
CDR3 DNA: TGCAGTGCTAGATGGGCCAGGGGGCCCGGGGAGCTGTTTTTT
J gene: TRBJ2-2
CDR3 length: 14
V gene: TRBV20-1
clone size: many
D gene: TRBD1

CDR3 protein: CASSYSTESTDTQYF
CDR3 DNA: TGTGCCAGCAGTTACTCGACTGAGAGCACAGATACGCAGTATTTT
J gene: TRBJ2-3
CDR3 length: 15
V gene: TRBV6-2/TRBV6-3
clone size: -
D gene: -

CDR3 protein: CASSPQGALQPQHF
CDR3 DNA: TGTGCCAGCAGTCCACAGGGGGCTCTGCAGCCCCAGCATTTT
J gene: TRBJ1-5
CDR3 length: 14
V gene: TRBV12-3/TRBV12-4
clone size: few
D gene: TRBD1

CDR3 protein: CASRRTGFEKLFF
CDR3 DNA: TGTGCCAGCCGACGGACAGGGTTTGAAAAACTGTTTTTT
J gene: TRBJ1-4
CDR3 length: 13
V gene: TRBV5-5
clone size: few
D gene: TRBD1

CDR3 protein: CSASGGGTEAFF
CDR3 DNA: TGCAGTGCTAGCGGGGGAGGCACTGAAGCTTTCTTT
J gene: TRBJ1-1
CDR3 length: 12
V gene: TRBV20-1
clone size: many
D gene: -

CDR3 protein: CASSGQAGGPIDTQYF
CDR3 DNA: TGCGCCAGCAGCGGACAAGCGGGGGGGCCAATAGATACGCAGTATTTT
J gene: TRBJ2-3
CDR3 length: 16
V gene: TRBV5-1
clone size: many
D gene: TRBD2

CDR3 protein: CASSSHATNEKLFF
CDR3 DNA: TGTGCCAGCAGCTCACATGCAACTAATGAAAAACTGTTTTTT
J gene: TRBJ1-4
CDR3 length: 14
V gene: TRBV7-9
clone size: few
D gene: -

CDR3 protein: CASKPLAGGPGNEQFF
CDR3 DNA: TGTGCCAGCAAGCCTCTAGCGGGGGGGCCGGGCAATGAGCAGTTCTTC
J gene: TRBJ2-1
CDR3 length: 16
V gene: TRBV2
clone size: many
D gene: TRBD2

CDR3 protein: CASSTRTSGGASYNEQFF
CDR3 DNA: TGTGCCAGCAGCACCAGGACTAGCGGGGGAGCTTCCTACAATGAGCAGTTCTTC
J gene: TRBJ2-1
CDR3 length: 18
V gene: TRBV13
clone size: -
D gene: TRBD2

CDR3 protein: CASSLGGGGYNEQFF
CDR3 DNA: TGCGCCAGCAGCTTGGGAGGGGGAGGATACAATGAGCAGTTCTTC
J gene: TRBJ2-1
CDR3 length: 15
V gene: TRBV5-1
clone size: few
D gene: -

CDR3 protein: CSAGQTNTGELFF
CDR3 DNA: TGCAGCGCGGGACAGACGAACACCGGGGAGCTGTTTTTT
J gene: TRBJ2-2
CDR3 length: 13
V gene: TRBV29-1
clone size: many
D gene: TRBD1

CDR3 protein: CASSSSGLAGGPSRADTQYF
CDR3 DNA: TGCGCCAGCAGCTCCTCCGGACTAGCGGGGGGCCCGAGTAGGGCAGATACGCAGTATTTT
J gene: TRBJ2-3
CDR3 length: 20
V gene: TRBV5-1
clone size: many
D gene: TRBD2

CDR3 protein: CASSLVEGIGELFF
CDR3 DNA: TGTGCCAGCAGCTTAGTAGAAGGAATCGGGGAGCTGTTTTTT
J gene: TRBJ2-2
CDR3 length: 14
V gene: TRBV7-2
clone size: many
D gene: -

CDR3 protein: CAIGQGGETQYF
CDR3 DNA: TGTGCCATCGGACAGGGTGGAGAGACCCAGTACTTC
J gene: TRBJ2-5
CDR3 length: 12
V gene: TRBV10-3
clone size: many
D gene: TRBD1

CDR3 protein: CASSNPSGTQYF
CDR3 DNA: TGTGCCAGCAGTAACCCCTCCGGAACGCAGTATTTT
J gene: TRBJ2-3
CDR3 length: 12
V gene: TRBV6-2/TRBV6-3
clone size: many
D gene: -

CDR3 protein: CAISASGRQETQYF
CDR3 DNA: TGTGCCATCAGTGCGTCCGGCAGGCAAGAGACCCAGTACTTC
J gene: TRBJ2-5
CDR3 length: 14
V gene: TRBV10-3
clone size: many
D gene: -

CDR3 protein: CASPGGPVNYGYTF
CDR3 DNA: TGTGCCAGCCCAGGGGGCCCTGTTAACTATGGCTACACCTTC
J gene: TRBJ1-2
CDR3 length: 14
V gene: TRBV7-2
clone size: -
D gene: TRBD1

CDR3 protein: CASSQDRASGGIRGTDTQYF
CDR3 DNA: TGCGCCAGCAGCCAAGATCGGGCCAGCGGGGGGATTCGGGGCACAGATACGCAGTATTTT
J gene: TRBJ2-3
CDR3 length: 20
V gene: TRBV4-3
clone size: many
D gene: TRBD2

CDR3 protein: CASTRRADTQYF
CDR3 DNA: TGTGCCAGCACCAGGAGAGCAGATACGCAGTATTTT
J gene: TRBJ2-3
CDR3 length: 12
V gene: TRBV7-2
clone size: few
D gene: -

CDR3 protein: CSDRTPGYEQYF
CDR3 DNA: TGCAGCGATCGAACTCCGGGATACGAGCAGTACTTC
J gene: TRBJ2-7
CDR3 length: 12
V gene: TRBV29-1
clone size: many
D gene: -

CDR3 protein: CSVALGPWEQYF
CDR3 DNA: TGCAGCGTTGCCCTTGGCCCTTGGGAGCAGTACTTC
J gene: TRBJ2-7
CDR3 length: 12
V gene: TRBV29-1
clone size: -
D gene: -

CDR3 protein: CASSLSRGRIQETQYF
CDR3 DNA: TGTGCCAGCAGCTTAAGCCGGGGGCGGATCCAAGAGACCCAGTACTTC
J gene: TRBJ2-5
CDR3 length: 16
V gene: TRBV7-9
clone size: many
D gene: -

CDR3 protein: CSASRGTTDTQYF
CDR3 DNA: TGCAGTGCTAGTCGGGGAACCACAGATACGCAGTATTTT
J gene: TRBJ2-3
CDR3 length: 13
V gene: TRBV20-1
clone size: -
D gene: -

CDR3 protein: CSARVGQAPGNTIYF
CDR3 DNA: TGCAGTGCTAGAGTTGGACAGGCCCCTGGAAACACCATATATTTT
J gene: TRBJ1-3
CDR3 length: 15
V gene: TRBV20-1
clone size: many
D gene: TRBD1